Included here is one TCR beta chain sequence, with context. Trimming took off 5 bases at V and 8 bases at J, with 15 bases between the two ends. Germline CDR1 MDHEN, CDR2 SYDVKM. The CDR3 totals 13 residues. Source study methods: The authors estimated nucleated cell counts from reference gene primer amplification. Sequencing used immunoSEQ multiplex PCR; TCRdb keeps in-frame clones, though not all of them. V and J calls and clone size follow that table, whereas D and trimming were derived from the DNA. The sample includes about 320,000 clones, 85% of them seen just once. This record belongs to a study of blood T cell repertoires in COVID-19. Study background: The cDNA or gDNA used as material had been derived from T cells, B-cell-depleted T cells, or PBMCs.

The clonotype comes from a woman aged 25 to 39 who had been exposed to COVID-19. The rearrangement links TRBV28 to TRBJ1-2; D is perhaps TRBD1 (5 bases). Input material: PBMCs or T cells enriched from blood (not recorded which). The CDR3 protein is CASSANGRDGYTF. For the CDR3, the DNA is TGTGCCAGCAGTGCCAACGGGAGGGACGGCTACACCTTC.